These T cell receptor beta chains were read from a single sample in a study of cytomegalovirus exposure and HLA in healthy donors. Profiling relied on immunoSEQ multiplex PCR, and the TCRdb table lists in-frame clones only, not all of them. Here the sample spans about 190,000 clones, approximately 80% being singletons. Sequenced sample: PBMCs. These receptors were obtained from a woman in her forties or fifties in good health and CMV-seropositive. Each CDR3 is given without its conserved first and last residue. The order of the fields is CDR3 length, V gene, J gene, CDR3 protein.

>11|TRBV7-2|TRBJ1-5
ASSLPPSQPQH
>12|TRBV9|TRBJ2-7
ASSVGQGAYEQY
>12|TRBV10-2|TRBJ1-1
ASGSGTGQTEAF
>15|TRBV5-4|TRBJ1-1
ASEMLGQGALRNEAF
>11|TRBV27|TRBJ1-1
ASRELENTEAF
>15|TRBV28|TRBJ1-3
ASSFLADQRSGNTIY
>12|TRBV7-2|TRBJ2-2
ASSLGQGVGELF
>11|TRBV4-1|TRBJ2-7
ASSQDGGYEQY
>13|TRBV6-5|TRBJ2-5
ASSYTWTGGETQY
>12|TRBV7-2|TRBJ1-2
ASSPGTGGGGYT
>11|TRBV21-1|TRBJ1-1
ASSTRDTHEAF
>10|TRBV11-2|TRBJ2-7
ASSLGPQEQY
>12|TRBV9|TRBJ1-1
ASTAGQRNTEAF
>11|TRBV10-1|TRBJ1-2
ASRPGQGSGYT
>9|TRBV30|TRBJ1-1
APRGGAEAF
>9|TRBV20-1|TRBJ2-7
SARDFYEQY
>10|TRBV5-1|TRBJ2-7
ASSFSGSEQY
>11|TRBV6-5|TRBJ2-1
ASTVRGGNEQF
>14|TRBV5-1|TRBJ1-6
ASSSDPRAYNSPLH
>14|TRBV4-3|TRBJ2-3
ASSQAGQGSTDTQY
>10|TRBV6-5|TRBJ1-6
ATNRVNSPLH
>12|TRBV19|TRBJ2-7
ASRTSGISYEQY
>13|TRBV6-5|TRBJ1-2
ASSPTRYSGYGYT